The 11 T cell receptor beta chains given below trace back to one sample, sequenced in a study of graft-versus-host responses after intestinal transplantation. The data were produced by immunoSEQ multiplex PCR, yet TCRdb's version contains in-frame clones alone and is incomplete. The data show around 28,000 clones, 83% seen once. The sample consisted of PBMCs, taken 27 to 29 days after intestinal transplant. These receptor sequences come from a human patient who received an intestinal transplant, so some T cells may come from the graft donor.

The chain couples TRBV10-3 to TRBJ2-1; D unresolved. Germline V gene data show CDR1 as ENHRY and CDR2 as SYGVKD. This CDR3 contains 17 residues. V lost 2 bases to trimming and J lost 0 bases, with 14 bases between them. CDR3 nucleotides: TGTGCCATCAGTGAGGAAGGCCTACCCTTCTCCTACAATGAGCAGTTCTTC. Amino acids: CAISEEGLPFSYNEQFF.

As DNA, the CDR3 is TGCGCCAGCAGCCAAGGACGAGCGGGAGCGCCGATTTACAATGAGCAGTTCTTC. Amino acid sequence: CASSQGRAGAPIYNEQFF. The V and J genes are TRBV4-1 and TRBJ2-1, with 8 bases identical to TRBD2. The length of the CDR3 is 18 residues. V lost 1 base to trimming and J lost 4 bases; unmatched junction nucleotides: 12. The germline V gene has CDR1 MGHRA and CDR2 YSYEKL.

The rearrangement links TRBV6-6 to TRBJ2-7; 8 bases match TRBD2. J gave up 4 bases and V 7 bases, and 9 bases lay outside the gene matches. The CDR3 sequence is 14 residues long. CDR1 and CDR2 from the germline V gene are MNHNY and SVGAGI (reference sequence). CDR3 DNA: TGTGCCAGCACCCTAAGCGGGAGTTTGTACGAGCAGTACTTC. Translated, it gives CASTLSGSLYEQYF.

The chain couples TRBV5-1 to TRBJ1-1, with D perhaps matching TRBD1 (6 bases). Per the germline V gene, CDR1 is SGHRS and CDR2 is YFSETQ. The CDR3 totals 16 residues. V lost 0 bases and J 1 base, leaving 13 bases between the germline ends. The CDR3, as DNA: TGCGCCAGCAGCTTGGTCCAGGGGCGCTGGAACACTGAAGCTTTCTTT. Protein sequence: CASSLVQGRWNTEAFF.

The chain links TRBV5-1 to TRBJ1-4, with D tentatively TRBD1 (6 bases). Looked up from germline, CDR1 is SGHRS and CDR2 is YFSETQ. Trimming left V 2 bases short and J 4 bases short, with 18 bases between. The CDR3 sequence is 17 residues long. The CDR3 sequence is CASSFYRGAGGNEKLFF. CDR3 sequence (DNA): TGCGCCAGCAGCTTTTACCGGGGGGCAGGAGGTAATGAAAAACTGTTTTTT.

The rearrangement links TRBV6-5 to TRBJ2-1; TRBD2 might be the D (5 bases). CDR1 and CDR2 (germline): MNHEY, SVGAGI. Trimming took off 0 bases at V and 4 bases at J, with 13 bases between the two ends. This CDR3 contains 16 residues. The CDR3 loop is CASSYSASLLYNEQFF. The CDR3 region has the DNA TGTGCCAGCAGTTACTCGGCTAGCCTACTATACAATGAGCAGTTCTTC.

The genes are TRBV2 and TRBJ1-1, with D tentatively TRBD1 (6 bases). The germline gives CDR1 SNHLY, CDR2 FYNNEI. There are 14 residues in the CDR3. Trimming cost V 6 bases and J 5 bases, with 16 bases left between them. The CDR3 here is CASRLGGVWTEAFF. CDR3 nucleotides: TGTGCCAGCAGGTTAGGGGGGGTCTGGACTGAAGCTTTCTTT.

With respect to this clone: At one end the junction does not follow the germline gene, possibly because of a read error. This chain uses TRBV7-7 with TRBJ2-5; 11 bases are a match to TRBD2. The CDR3 is made up of 16 amino acids. Germline CDR1 reads SSHAT; CDR2 reads FNYEAQ (reference sequence). DNA of the CDR3: TGTGCTAGCAGCTTAGGGGCTCTAGCGGGAGGAGAGACCCAGTACTTC. It yields the protein CASSLGALAGGETQYF.

The V call is TRBV4-1, the J call TRBJ2-2, with D possibly being TRBD1 (5 bases). Trimming left V 1 base short and J 0 bases short, with 15 bases between. CDR1 MGHRA and CDR2 YSYEKL come from the germline V gene. The CDR3 sequence is 18 residues long. DNA of the CDR3: TGCGCCAGCAGCCAAGGCTGGGGCCAGGGCCCGAACACCGGGGAGCTGTTTTTT. Translation gives CASSQGWGQGPNTGELFF.

The chain uses TRBV6-6 and TRBJ1-1; 7 bases agree with TRBD1. Germline V gene sequence: CDR1 MNHNY, CDR2 SVGAGI (reference sequence). The V and J ends lost 5 bases and 6 bases, in that order; junction bases with no gene match: 12. The CDR3 covers 15 residues. The CDR3 loop reads CASSEAGAGGSEAFF. CDR3 in DNA: TGTGCCAGCAGTGAGGCGGGGGCAGGGGGTTCTGAAGCTTTCTTT.

This chain joins TRBV19 and TRBJ2-3; 9 positions match TRBD2. CDR3 length: 19 residues. Per the germline V gene, CDR1 is LNHDA and CDR2 is SQIVND (reference sequence). The ends lost 1 base at V and 4 bases at J; junction bases unmatched: 15. CDR3 protein: CASSIVGSDSGRLADTQYF. The CDR3, as DNA: TGTGCCAGTAGTATAGTAGGGAGTGATAGCGGGAGATTGGCAGATACGCAGTATTTT.